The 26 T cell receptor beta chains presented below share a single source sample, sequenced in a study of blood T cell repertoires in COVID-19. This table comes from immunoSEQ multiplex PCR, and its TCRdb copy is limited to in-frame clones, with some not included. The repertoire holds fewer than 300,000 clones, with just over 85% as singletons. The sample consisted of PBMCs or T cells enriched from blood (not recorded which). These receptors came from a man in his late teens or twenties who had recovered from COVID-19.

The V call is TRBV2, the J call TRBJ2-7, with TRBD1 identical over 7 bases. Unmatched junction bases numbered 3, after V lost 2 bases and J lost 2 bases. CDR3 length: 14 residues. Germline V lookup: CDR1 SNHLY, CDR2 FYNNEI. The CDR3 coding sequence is TGTGCCAGCAGTGAATTGGGACAGACCTACGAGCAGTACTTC. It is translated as CASSELGQTYEQYF.

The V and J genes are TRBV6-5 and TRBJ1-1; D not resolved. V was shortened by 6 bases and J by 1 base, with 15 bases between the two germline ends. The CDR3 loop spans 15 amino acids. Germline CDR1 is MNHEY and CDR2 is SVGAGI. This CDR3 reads CASSNRWAANTEAFF. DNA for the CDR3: TGTGCCAGCAGCAACCGGTGGGCCGCGAACACTGAAGCTTTCTTT.

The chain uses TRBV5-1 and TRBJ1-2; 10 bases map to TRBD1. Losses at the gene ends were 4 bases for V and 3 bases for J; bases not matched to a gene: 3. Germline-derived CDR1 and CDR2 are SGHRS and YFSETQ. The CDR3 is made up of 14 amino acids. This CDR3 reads CASSADRGYYGYTF. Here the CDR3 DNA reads TGCGCCAGCAGCGCGGACAGGGGGTACTATGGCTACACCTTC.

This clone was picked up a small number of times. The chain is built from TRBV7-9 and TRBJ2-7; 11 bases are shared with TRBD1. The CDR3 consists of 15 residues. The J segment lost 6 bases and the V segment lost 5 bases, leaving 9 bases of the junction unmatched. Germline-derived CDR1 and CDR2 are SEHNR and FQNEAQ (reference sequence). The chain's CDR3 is CASSLQDRGHSEQYF. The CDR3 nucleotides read TGTGCCAGCAGCCTCCAGGACAGGGGGCATAGCGAGCAGTACTTC.

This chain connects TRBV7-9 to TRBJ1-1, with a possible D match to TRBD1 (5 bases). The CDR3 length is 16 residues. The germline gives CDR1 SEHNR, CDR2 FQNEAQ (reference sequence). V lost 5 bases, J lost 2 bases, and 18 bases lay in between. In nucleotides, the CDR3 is TGTGCCAGCAGCCCAAAAGCGGGGGGTTCAAACACTGAAGCTTTCTTT. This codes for CASSPKAGGSNTEAFF. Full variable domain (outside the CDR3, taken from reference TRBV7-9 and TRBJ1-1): DTGVSQNPRHKITKRGQNVTFRCDPISEHNRLYWYRQTLGQGPEFLTYFQNEAQLEKSRLLSDRFSAERPKGSFSTLEIQRTEQGDSAMYLCASSPKAGGSNTEAFFGQGTRLTVV.

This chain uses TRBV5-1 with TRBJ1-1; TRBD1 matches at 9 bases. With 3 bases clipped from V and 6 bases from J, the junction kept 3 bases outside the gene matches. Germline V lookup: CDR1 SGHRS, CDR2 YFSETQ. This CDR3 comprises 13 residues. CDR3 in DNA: TGCGCCAGCAGCTCTCGGACAGGGGCTGAAGCTTTCTTT. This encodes CASSSRTGAEAFF. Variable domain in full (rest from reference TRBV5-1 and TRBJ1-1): KAGVTQTPRYLIKTRGQQVTLSCSPISGHRSVSWYQQTPGQGLQFLFEYFSETQRNKGNFPGRFSGRQFSNSRSEMNVSTLELGDSALYLCASSSRTGAEAFFGQGTRLTVV.

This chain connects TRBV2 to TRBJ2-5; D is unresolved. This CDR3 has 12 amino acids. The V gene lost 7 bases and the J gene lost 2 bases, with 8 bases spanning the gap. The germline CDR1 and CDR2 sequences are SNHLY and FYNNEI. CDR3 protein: CASNRVQETQYF. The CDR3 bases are TGTGCCAGCAACCGGGTTCAAGAGACCCAGTACTTC.

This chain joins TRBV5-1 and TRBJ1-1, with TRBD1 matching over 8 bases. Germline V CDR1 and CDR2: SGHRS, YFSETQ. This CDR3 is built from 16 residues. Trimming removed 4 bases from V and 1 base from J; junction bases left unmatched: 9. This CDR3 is CASSPGQGEGNTEAFF. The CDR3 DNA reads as TGCGCCAGCAGCCCCGGACAGGGCGAGGGGAACACTGAAGCTTTCTTT.

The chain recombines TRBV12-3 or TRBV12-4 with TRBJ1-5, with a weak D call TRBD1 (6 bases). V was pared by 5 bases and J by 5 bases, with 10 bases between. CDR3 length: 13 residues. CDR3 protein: CASSQNRDQPQHF. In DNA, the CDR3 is TGTGCCAGCAGTCAAAACAGGGATCAGCCCCAGCATTTT.

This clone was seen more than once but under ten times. The DNA for the CDR3 is TGTGCCAGTAGTATAGGTCTAGCGGATTACAATGAGCAGTTCTTC. Translated: CASSIGLADYNEQFF. The chain is built from TRBV19 and TRBJ2-1; 7 bases are shared with TRBD2. Germline values: CDR1 LNHDA, CDR2 SQIVND (reference sequence). The V gene end was trimmed by 1 base and the J gene end by 4 bases; junction bases not matched to a gene: 4. The CDR3 is made up of 15 amino acids.

CDR3 loop: CASSLGQKETQYF. CDR3 bases: TGTGCCAGCAGTTTAGGGCAGAAAGAGACCCAGTACTTC. The rearrangement links TRBV12-3 or TRBV12-4 to TRBJ2-5; D gene ambiguous. The CDR3 spans 13 residues. Trimming cost V 1 base and J 3 bases, with 6 bases left between them.

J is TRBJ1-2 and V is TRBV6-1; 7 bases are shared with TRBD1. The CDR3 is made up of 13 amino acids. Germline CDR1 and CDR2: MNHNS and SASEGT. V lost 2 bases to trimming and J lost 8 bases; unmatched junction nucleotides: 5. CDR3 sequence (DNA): TGTGCCAGCAGTGAACGGGGACAGTCGGGCTACACCTTC. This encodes CASSERGQSGYTF.

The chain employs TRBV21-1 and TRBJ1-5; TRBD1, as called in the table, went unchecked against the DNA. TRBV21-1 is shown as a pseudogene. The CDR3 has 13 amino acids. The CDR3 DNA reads TGTGCCAGTCCGGGACAGGGCCATCAGCCCCAGCATTTT. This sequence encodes CASPGQGHQPQHF.

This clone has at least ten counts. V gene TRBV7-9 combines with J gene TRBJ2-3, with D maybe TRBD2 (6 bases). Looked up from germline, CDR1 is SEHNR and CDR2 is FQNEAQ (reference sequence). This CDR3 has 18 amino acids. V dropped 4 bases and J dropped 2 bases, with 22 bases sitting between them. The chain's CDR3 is CASSSRVAGGRITDTQYF. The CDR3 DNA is TGTGCCAGCAGCTCCAGGGTGGCCGGAGGGAGGATCACAGATACGCAGTATTTT.

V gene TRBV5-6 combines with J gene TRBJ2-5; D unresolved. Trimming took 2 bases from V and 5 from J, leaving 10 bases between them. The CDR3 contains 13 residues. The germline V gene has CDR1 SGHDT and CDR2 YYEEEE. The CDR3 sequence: CASSLNRRETQYF. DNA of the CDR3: TGTGCCAGCAGCTTAAACCGCCGGGAGACCCAGTACTTC.

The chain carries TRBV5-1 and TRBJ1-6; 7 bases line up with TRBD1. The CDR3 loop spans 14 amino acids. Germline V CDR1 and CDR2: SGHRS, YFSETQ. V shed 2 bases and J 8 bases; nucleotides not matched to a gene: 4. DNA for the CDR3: TGCGCCAGCAGCTTCGGCGACAGGGATTCACCCCTCCACTTT. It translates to CASSFGDRDSPLHF.

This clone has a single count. The CDR3 DNA is TGTGCCAGCAGCTCACGGTCCTACGAGCAGTACTTC. Translating it yields CASSSRSYEQYF. V is TRBV5-8 and J is TRBJ2-7; D gene ambiguous. CDR1 SGHTS and CDR2 YDEGEE come from the germline V gene. V dropped 3 bases and J dropped 1 base, with 5 bases sitting between them. The CDR3 has 12 amino acids.

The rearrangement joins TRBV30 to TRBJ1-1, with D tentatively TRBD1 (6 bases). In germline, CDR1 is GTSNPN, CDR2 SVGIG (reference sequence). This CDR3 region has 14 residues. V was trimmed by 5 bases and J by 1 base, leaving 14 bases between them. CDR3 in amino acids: CAWDNLQGNTEAFF. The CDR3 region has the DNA TGTGCCTGGGACAATCTACAGGGGAACACTGAAGCTTTCTTT.

As DNA, the CDR3 is TGTGCCAGTAGTATGTACACGAGGGTTGAAGCTTTCTTT. It codes for CASSMYTRVEAFF. V is TRBV19 and J is TRBJ1-1; unclear D gene. Between the trimmed V and J ends, which lost 3 bases and 7 bases, there was a span of 12 bases. The CDR3 extends over 13 amino acids. The V gene's germline CDR1 is LNHDA and CDR2 SQIVND (reference sequence).

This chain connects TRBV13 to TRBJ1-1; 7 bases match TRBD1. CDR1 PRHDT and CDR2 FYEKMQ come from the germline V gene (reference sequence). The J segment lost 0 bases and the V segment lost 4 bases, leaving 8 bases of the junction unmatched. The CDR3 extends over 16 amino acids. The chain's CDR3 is CASSSRKQGMNTEAFF. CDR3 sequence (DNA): TGTGCCAGCAGCTCCCGGAAACAGGGGATGAACACTGAAGCTTTCTTT.

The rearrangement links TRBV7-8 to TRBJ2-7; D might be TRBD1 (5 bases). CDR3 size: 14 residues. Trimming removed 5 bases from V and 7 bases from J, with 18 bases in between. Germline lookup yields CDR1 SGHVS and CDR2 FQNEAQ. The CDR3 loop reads CASSPYRDSLEQYF. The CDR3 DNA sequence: TGTGCCAGCAGCCCGTACCGTGACAGCCTTGAGCAGTACTTC.

The CDR3 DNA reads TGCAGCGCTTGGACAGGAGACACTGAAGCTTTCTTT. It yields the protein CSAWTGDTEAFF. The chain carries TRBV29-1 and TRBJ1-1; 7 nucleotides align to TRBD1. Trimming took 7 bases from V and 3 from J; bases not matched to a gene: 5. The CDR3 runs 12 residues. The germline V gene has CDR1 SQVTM and CDR2 ANQGSEA.

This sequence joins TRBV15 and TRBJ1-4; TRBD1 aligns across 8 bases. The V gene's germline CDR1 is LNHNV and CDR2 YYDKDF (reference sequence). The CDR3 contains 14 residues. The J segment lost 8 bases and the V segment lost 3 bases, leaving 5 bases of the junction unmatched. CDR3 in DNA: TGTGCCACCAGCAGTATGAACAGGGGGGAAAAACTGTTTTTT. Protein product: CATSSMNRGEKLFF.

The CDR3 reads CASSTTDIASSGANVLTF. Here the CDR3 DNA reads TGCGCCAGCAGCACCACAGATATCGCAAGCTCTGGGGCCAACGTCCTGACTTTC. This rearrangement joins TRBV5-1 to TRBJ2-6; no firm D call. Germline loops: CDR1 SGHRS, CDR2 YFSETQ. The CDR3 runs to 18 residues. V was shortened by 4 bases and J by 0 bases, with 17 bases between the two germline ends.

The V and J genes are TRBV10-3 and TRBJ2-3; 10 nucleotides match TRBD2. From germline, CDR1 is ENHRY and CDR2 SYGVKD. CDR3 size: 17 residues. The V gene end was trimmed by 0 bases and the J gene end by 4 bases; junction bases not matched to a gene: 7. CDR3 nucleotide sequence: TGTGCCATCAGTGAGTCTTCCGGGACTAGCGTTCCAGATACGCAGTATTTT. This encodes CAISESSGTSVPDTQYF.

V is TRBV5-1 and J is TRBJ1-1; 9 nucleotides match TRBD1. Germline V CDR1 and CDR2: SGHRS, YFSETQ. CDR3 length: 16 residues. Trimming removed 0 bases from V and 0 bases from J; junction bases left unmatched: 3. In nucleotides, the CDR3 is TGCGCCAGCAGCTTGGCACAGGGGGCCATGAACACTGAAGCTTTCTTT. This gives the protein CASSLAQGAMNTEAFF.